The 10 T cell receptor beta chains in this list originate from one sample, sequenced in a study of T cell changes during pregnancy in multiple sclerosis. Using immunoSEQ multiplex PCR, the repertoire was profiled, and TCRdb retains in-frame clones only, with some absent. The data show fewer than 85,000 clones, with approximately 92% seen just once and approximately 2.1% held by the top ten. Source: peripheral blood, taken before pregnancy. The receptors were sampled from a female donor with multiple sclerosis, enrolled in a pregnancy study.

V gene TRBV28 combines with J gene TRBJ1-2; 12 bases fit TRBD1. The CDR3 totals 15 residues. From germline, CDR1 is MDHEN and CDR2 SYDVKM. V shed 4 bases and J 8 bases; nucleotides not matched to a gene: 8. The CDR3 DNA follows: TGTGCCAGCAGTTCCCCCGGGACAGGGGGCCGGGGCTACACCTTC. Protein: CASSSPGTGGRGYTF.

This clone showed up just once. The CDR3 coding sequence is TGTGCCAGCAGTGAATGGGGAGGTAGCAATCAGCCCCAGCATTTT. Amino acid sequence: CASSEWGGSNQPQHF. The chain couples TRBV6-1 to TRBJ1-5; D call uncertain. Per germline, CDR1 MNHNS and CDR2 SASEGT. The CDR3 loop spans 15 amino acids. V shed 2 bases and J shed 0 bases, with 8 bases lying between them.

This clone was recorded only once. This chain connects TRBV7-2 to TRBJ2-7; tentative D call: TRBD1 (6 bases). V lost 3 bases, J lost 6 bases, and 15 bases lay in between. Germline V gene data show CDR1 as SGHTA and CDR2 as FQGNSA. The CDR3 covers 14 residues. The chain's CDR3 is CASSLGPGVGEQYF. Here the CDR3 DNA reads TGTGCCAGCAGCTTGGGGCCAGGGGTGGGCGAGCAGTACTTC.

The chain is built from TRBV29-1 and TRBJ2-1, with D perhaps TRBD2 (5 bases). The germline V and J ends were trimmed by 0 bases and 4 bases, with 13 bases remaining between them. The CDR3 is 15 residues long. Germline V gene sequence: CDR1 SQVTM, CDR2 ANQGSEA. The CDR3 DNA reads as TGCAGCGTTGAAGATGGGCTAGCAGTTTACAATGAGCAGTTCTTC. Amino acids: CSVEDGLAVYNEQFF.

The genes are TRBV4-3 and TRBJ2-1; maybe TRBD2 (5 bases). The V and J ends lost 3 bases and 3 bases respectively, with 12 bases between them. This CDR3 is built from 15 residues. Germline CDR1 and CDR2: LGHNA and YSLEER. CDR3 DNA: TGCGCCAGCAGCCAGGCGGACGGGGACTACAATGAGCAGTTCTTC. It encodes CASSQADGDYNEQFF.

The chain combines TRBV28 with TRBJ1-2, with a weak D call TRBD1 (6 bases). The CDR3 totals 15 residues. Germline assignment: CDR1 MDHEN and CDR2 SYDVKM. Trimming removed 7 bases from V and 0 bases from J, with 15 bases in between. CDR3 bases: TGTGCCAGCACCCCGGGACACCTATCTAACTATGGCTACACCTTC. This translates into CASTPGHLSNYGYTF.

This chain connects TRBV25-1 to TRBJ2-2, with 10 bases lining up with TRBD2. Trimming cost V 10 bases and J 3 bases; bases outside gene matches: 5. Germline CDR1 reads MGHDK; CDR2 reads SYGVNS. The CDR3 totals 14 residues. The CDR3: CATSGTSDTGELFF. CDR3 coding DNA: TGTGCCACCTCCGGGACTAGCGACACCGGGGAGCTGTTTTTT.

CDR3 sequence reads: CASRSKRGPDTEAFF. The CDR3 nucleotides are TGTGCCAGCAGATCCAAAAGGGGGCCAGACACTGAAGCTTTCTTT. J is TRBJ1-1 and V is TRBV28; 7 bases match TRBD1. The CDR3 consists of 15 residues. Germline CDR1 is MDHEN and CDR2 is SYDVKM. Trimming removed 6 bases from V and 3 bases from J; junction bases left unmatched: 10.

V is TRBV5-5 and J is TRBJ2-7; the D is unclear. Trimming left V 4 bases short and J 3 bases short, with 11 bases between. Germline CDR1 is SGHKS and CDR2 is YYEKEE (reference sequence). The CDR3 length is 13 residues. The CDR3 DNA reads as TGTGCCAGCAGCCCTCGAGCCTTCTACGAGCAGTACTTC. Its translation: CASSPRAFYEQYF.

The chain carries TRBV30 and TRBJ2-3; D remains ambiguous. Germline V CDR1 and CDR2: GTSNPN, SVGIG (reference sequence). There are 13 residues in the CDR3. V lost 0 bases and J 1 base, leaving 5 bases between the germline ends. CDR3 nucleotide sequence: TGTGCCTGGAGTGTACAGCGCACAGATACGCAGTATTTT. Amino acids: CAWSVQRTDTQYF.